A single sample is the source of the 24 T cell receptor beta chains below, sequenced in a study of cytomegalovirus exposure and HLA in healthy donors. The primer mix had 60 Vbeta and 13 Jbeta primers. Repertoires were generated with immunoSEQ multiplex PCR, while TCRdb's copy carries only in-frame clones and drops some. The repertoire holds 150,000 to 200,000 clones, with around 80% as singletons. The material sequenced was PBMCs. These receptors were obtained from a woman in her thirties in good health and CMV-seronegative.

The V gene is TRBV29-1, the J gene TRBJ2-5; D remains unclear. Judging by the DNA end, TRBJ2-7 fits better; the J call may be wrong. The CDR3 runs to 11 residues. Germline loops: CDR1 SQVTM, CDR2 ANQGSEA. The CDR3 bases are TGCAGCGTTGAAGGAGTCTACGAGCAGTACTTC. It specifies CSVEGVYEQYF.

In this sample, this clone turned up a few times. J is TRBJ2-7 and V is TRBV28; no clear D. With 9 bases removed from V and 3 bases from J, the gap between germline ends came to 9 bases. This CDR3 has 11 residues. CDR1 and CDR2 from the germline V gene are MDHEN and SYDVKM. This chain's CDR3 is CASLSLYEQYF. Written as DNA, the CDR3 is TGTGCCAGTTTATCACTCTACGAGCAGTACTTC.

The CDR3 bases are TGTGCCAGCAGTGTCTCCCCTCTTCGGGGGGAGCAGTACTTC. It codes for CASSVSPLRGEQYF. The chain joins TRBV28 to TRBJ2-7; TRBD2 might be the D (6 bases). This CDR3 region has 14 residues. CDR1 MDHEN and CDR2 SYDVKM come from the germline V gene. The V gene lost 5 bases and the J gene lost 7 bases, with 18 bases spanning the gap.

The CDR3 nucleotides read TGTGCCAGCAGTTTCCTGGGGGGGGAGCAGGGCGGAAAACTGTTTTTT. This codes for CASSFLGGEQGGKLFF. The V call is TRBV28, the J call TRBJ1-4; maybe TRBD1 (5 bases). There are 16 residues in the CDR3. CDR1 and CDR2 (germline): MDHEN, SYDVKM. The V gene lost 3 bases and the J gene lost 10 bases, with 21 bases spanning the gap.

The V and J genes are TRBV5-1 and TRBJ2-7; 11 positions agree with TRBD1. The CDR3 runs to 15 residues. V shed 4 bases and J 3 bases; nucleotides not matched to a gene: 6. Germline V lookup: CDR1 SGHRS, CDR2 YFSETQ. In DNA, the CDR3 is TGCGCCAGCAGCGGAAGGACAGGGGGCTACTACGAGCAGTACTTC. This encodes CASSGRTGGYYEQYF.

This clone was detected only a few times. The chain joins TRBV19 to TRBJ2-3; 16 bases map to TRBD2. The V gene end was trimmed by 10 bases and the J gene end by 5 bases; junction bases not matched to a gene: 12. The CDR3 has 17 amino acids. CDR1 is LNHDA, CDR2 SQIVND, per germline (reference sequence). The CDR3 loop reads CATSSGLAGGQRDTQYF. The CDR3 nucleotides are TGTGCCACATCCTCGGGACTAGCGGGGGGGCAAAGAGATACGCAGTATTTT.

This clone was observed once. This sequence joins TRBV7-8 and TRBJ2-7; 11 positions match TRBD1. Germline CDR1 SGHVS, CDR2 FQNEAQ. The V and J ends lost 5 bases and 3 bases, in that order; junction bases with no gene match: 6. This CDR3 has 15 amino acids. The CDR3 DNA follows: TGTGCCAGCAGCGCCAGGACAGGGGGCTTCTACGAGCAGTACTTC. Amino acids: CASSARTGGFYEQYF.

The chain uses TRBV5-1 and TRBJ2-3; 9 bases are shared with TRBD2. With 4 bases clipped from V and 4 bases from J, the junction kept 10 bases outside the gene matches. The CDR3 consists of 16 residues. CDR1 and CDR2 (germline): SGHRS, YFSETQ. The DNA for the CDR3 is TGCGCCAGCAGCCCCCAGAGAAGCGGGAGGCCAGATACGCAGTATTTT. Amino acid sequence: CASSPQRSGRPDTQYF. Complete variable domain (other parts from reference TRBV5-1 and TRBJ2-3): KAGVTQTPRYLIKTRGQQVTLSCSPISGHRSVSWYQQTPGQGLQFLFEYFSETQRNKGNFPGRFSGRQFSNSRSEMNVSTLELGDSALYLCASSPQRSGRPDTQYFGPGTRLTVL.

This chain uses TRBV30 with TRBJ1-2, with D tentatively TRBD1 (6 bases). The CDR3 totals 12 residues. Between the trimmed V and J ends, which lost 1 base and 7 bases, there was a span of 10 bases. Germline loops: CDR1 GTSNPN, CDR2 SVGIG (reference sequence). CDR3 residues: CAWSETGIGYTF. For the CDR3, the DNA is TGTGCCTGGAGTGAAACAGGGATTGGCTACACCTTC.

This chain connects TRBV7-2 to TRBJ1-5; possible D gene TRBD1, 5 bases. Germline CDR1 reads SGHTA; CDR2 reads FQGNSA. Trimming pared 0 bases from V and 5 bases from J, leaving 14 bases between. This CDR3 is 16 amino acids long. The CDR3 protein is CASSLALRTRHQPQHF. CDR3 coding DNA: TGTGCCAGCAGCTTAGCGTTAAGGACAAGGCATCAGCCCCAGCATTTT.

The chain links TRBV6-6 to TRBJ2-1, with D possibly being TRBD2 (6 bases). This CDR3 spans 16 amino acids. Germline V gene data show CDR1 as MNHNY and CDR2 as SVGAGI (reference sequence). Trimming stripped 0 bases from V and 0 bases from J, with 9 bases between. The CDR3: CASSYSLAYSYNEQFF. Written as DNA, the CDR3 is TGTGCCAGCAGTTACTCACTAGCCTACTCCTACAATGAGCAGTTCTTC.

The chain uses TRBV5-1 and TRBJ1-2; TRBD1 agrees at 7 bases. V was clipped by 0 bases and J by 2 bases; unmatched bases: 7. The CDR3 sequence is 16 residues long. Germline values: CDR1 SGHRS, CDR2 YFSETQ. CDR3 residues: CASSLAGTVTNYGYTF. DNA of the CDR3: TGCGCCAGCAGCTTGGCAGGGACAGTAACAAACTATGGCTACACCTTC.

The chain combines TRBV4-1 with TRBJ2-5, with D perhaps matching TRBD1 (6 bases). Judging by the DNA end, TRBJ2-7 fits better; the J call may be wrong. Looked up from germline, CDR1 is MGHRA and CDR2 is YSYEKL. CDR3 length: 17 residues. CDR3 in amino acids: CASSRRWELQGTHEQYF. For the CDR3, the DNA is TGCGCCAGCAGCCGCCGGTGGGAATTACAGGGAACTCACGAGCAGTACTTC.

The chain is built from TRBV11-2 and TRBJ2-7, with 12 positions matching TRBD2. Unmatched junction bases numbered 3, after V lost 1 base and J lost 11 bases. The CDR3 extends over 13 amino acids. The germline CDR1 and CDR2 sequences are SGHAT and FQNNGV. The CDR3: CASSLVTSGREYF. Here the CDR3 DNA reads TGTGCCAGCAGCTTAGTGACTAGCGGGAGAGAGTACTTC.

The chain is built from TRBV21-1 and TRBJ2-5; the table gives TRBD2 as D, unverified against the DNA. TRBV21-1 is an annotated pseudogene. CDR3 length: 19 amino acids. DNA of the CDR3: TGTGCCAGCAGCAAAGTGGGAGGGACTAGCGGGGGACCTAAAGAGACCCAGTACTTC. Its protein is CASSKVGGTSGGPKETQYF.

This sequence joins TRBV4-3 and TRBJ2-5; TRBD2 matches 8 bases. The germline gives CDR1 LGHNA, CDR2 YSLEER. This CDR3 region has 16 residues. V gave up 1 base and J gave up 0 bases; unmatched junction bases: 4. The CDR3 reads CASSQGIAGYQETQYF. Here the CDR3 DNA reads TGCGCCAGCAGCCAAGGAATAGCGGGGTACCAAGAGACCCAGTACTTC.

The CDR3 sequence: CARSAGGPVETQYF. Here the CDR3 DNA reads TGTGCCAGGTCAGCGGGAGGGCCAGTAGAGACCCAGTACTTC. The rearrangement links TRBV19 to TRBJ2-5, with 10 positions matching TRBD2. Looked up from germline, CDR1 is LNHDA and CDR2 is SQIVND (reference sequence). This CDR3 contains 14 residues. The V gene end was trimmed by 9 bases and the J gene end by 4 bases; junction bases not matched to a gene: 8.

The chain couples TRBV6-5 to TRBJ1-1, with D unclear. Per the germline V gene, CDR1 is MNHEY and CDR2 is SVGAGI. This CDR3 spans 14 amino acids. V was pared by 3 bases and J by 6 bases, with 14 bases between. The CDR3 DNA reads as TGTGCCAGCAGTTATCCGGGAGCCGGCGCTGAAGCTTTCTTT. Its translation: CASSYPGAGAEAFF.

This sequence joins TRBV7-9 and TRBJ1-1; 10 nucleotides align to TRBD1. Trimming removed 4 bases from V and 5 bases from J; junction bases left unmatched: 7. Germline V gene data show CDR1 as SEHNR and CDR2 as FQNEAQ (reference sequence). This CDR3 contains 15 residues. The CDR3 reads CASSSPDRGRTEAFF. Here the CDR3 DNA reads TGTGCCAGCAGCTCTCCGGACAGGGGGAGGACTGAAGCTTTCTTT.

This chain uses TRBV7-2 with TRBJ2-7, with 10 bases that match TRBD1. The J segment lost 4 bases and the V segment lost 5 bases, leaving 5 bases of the junction unmatched. The CDR3 covers 14 residues. Germline CDR1 and CDR2: SGHTA and FQGNSA. The CDR3 loop reads CASSGLGQGYEQYF. CDR3 DNA: TGTGCCAGCAGCGGGCTGGGACAGGGGTACGAGCAGTACTTC.

Here the CDR3 DNA reads TGTGCCAGCAGCGGCGTCGGGACAGGGATGAGGGAGCAGTACTTC. Protein product: CASSGVGTGMREQYF. The rearrangement links TRBV11-2 to TRBJ2-7; 9 positions agree with TRBD1. CDR3 size: 15 residues. Looked up from germline, CDR1 is SGHAT and CDR2 is FQNNGV. J lost 7 bases, V lost 5 bases, and 12 bases had no gene match.

This clone was detected only a few times. V gene TRBV6-5 combines with J gene TRBJ1-1; perhaps TRBD1 as D (5 bases). CDR1 MNHEY and CDR2 SVGAGI come from the germline V gene. Trimming removed 6 bases from V and 4 bases from J, with 12 bases in between. The CDR3 totals 13 residues. DNA for the CDR3: TGTGCCAGCAGCTACGTAGACAGCACTGAAGCTTTCTTT. Encoded protein: CASSYVDSTEAFF.

V and J are TRBV11-2 and TRBJ2-2; TRBD2 is a possible D gene (5 bases). The V end lost 0 bases, the J end lost 8 bases, and 10 bases lay between the germline ends. The CDR3 spans 14 residues. The germline gives CDR1 SGHAT, CDR2 FQNNGV. Written as DNA, the CDR3 is TGTGCCAGCAGCTTAGATCTCTGGACTGGGGAGCTGTTTTTT. Amino acid sequence: CASSLDLWTGELFF. The full variable domain, rest sourced from reference TRBV11-2 and TRBJ2-2, is EAGVAQSPRYKIIEKRQSVAFWCNPISGHATLYWYQQILGQGPKLLIQFQNNGVVDDSQLPKDRFSAERLKGVDSTLKIQPAKLEDSAVYLCASSLDLWTGELFFGEGSRLTVL.

The CDR3 region has the DNA TGTGCCAGCAGCGTAGGAGGGGGCGGCACAGATACGCAGTATTTT. Translation: CASSVGGGGTDTQYF. The V and J genes are TRBV9 and TRBJ2-3, with 7 nucleotides matching TRBD1. Trimming removed 0 bases from V and 1 base from J; junction bases left unmatched: 2. This CDR3 has 15 amino acids. Per the germline V gene, CDR1 is SGDLS and CDR2 is YYNGEE.